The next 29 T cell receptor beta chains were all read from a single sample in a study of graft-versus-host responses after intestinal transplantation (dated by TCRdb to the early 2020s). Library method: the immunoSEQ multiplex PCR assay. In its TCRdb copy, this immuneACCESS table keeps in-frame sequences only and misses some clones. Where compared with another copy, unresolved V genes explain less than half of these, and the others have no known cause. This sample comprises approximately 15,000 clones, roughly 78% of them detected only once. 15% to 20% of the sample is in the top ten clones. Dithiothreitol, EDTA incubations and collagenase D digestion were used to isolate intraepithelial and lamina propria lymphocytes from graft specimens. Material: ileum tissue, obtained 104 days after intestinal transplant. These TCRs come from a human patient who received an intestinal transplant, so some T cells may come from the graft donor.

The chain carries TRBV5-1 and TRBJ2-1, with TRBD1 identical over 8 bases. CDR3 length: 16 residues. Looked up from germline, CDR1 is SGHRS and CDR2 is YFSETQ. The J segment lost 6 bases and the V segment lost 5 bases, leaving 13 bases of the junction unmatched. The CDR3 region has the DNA TGCGCCAGCAGACGGACAGGGTGGAATAACGGCAATGAGCAGTTCTTC. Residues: CASRRTGWNNGNEQFF.

The CDR3 region is CASSFLAESYEQYF. The CDR3 DNA is TGTGCCAGCAGTTTCCTAGCGGAATCCTACGAGCAGTACTTC. The gene calls are TRBV27 and TRBJ2-7; 7 bases map to TRBD2. The junction had 3 bases not matched to a gene; V was cut back by 3 bases and J by 1 base. Germline V gives CDR1 MNHEY, CDR2 SMNVEV (reference sequence). This CDR3 spans 14 amino acids.

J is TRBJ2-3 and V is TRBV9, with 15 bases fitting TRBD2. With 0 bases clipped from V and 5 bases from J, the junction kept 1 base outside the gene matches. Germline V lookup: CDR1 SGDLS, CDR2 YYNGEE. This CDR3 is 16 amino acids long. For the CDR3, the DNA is TGTGCCAGCAGCGTAGGGACTAGCGGGAGGGGAGATACGCAGTATTTT. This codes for CASSVGTSGRGDTQYF.

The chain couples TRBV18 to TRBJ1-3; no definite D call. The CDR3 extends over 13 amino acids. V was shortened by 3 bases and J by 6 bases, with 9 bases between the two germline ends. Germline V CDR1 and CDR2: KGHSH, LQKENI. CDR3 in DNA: TGTGCCAGCTCACCTCCGGGAGCAAACACCATATATTTT. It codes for CASSPPGANTIYF.

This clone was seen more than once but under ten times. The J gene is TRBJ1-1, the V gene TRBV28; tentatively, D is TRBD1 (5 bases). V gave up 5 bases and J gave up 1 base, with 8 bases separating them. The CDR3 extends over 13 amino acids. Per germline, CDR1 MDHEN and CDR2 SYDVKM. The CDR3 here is CASSRQQNTEAFF. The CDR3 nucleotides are TGTGCCAGCAGTAGACAGCAGAACACTGAAGCTTTCTTT.

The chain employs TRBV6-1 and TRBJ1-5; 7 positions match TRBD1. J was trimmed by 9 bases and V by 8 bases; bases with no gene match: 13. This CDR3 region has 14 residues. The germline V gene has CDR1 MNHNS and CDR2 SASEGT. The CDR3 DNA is TGTGCCAGCGCCCGGGACAGTCTAATATCGCCCCAGCATTTT. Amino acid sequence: CASARDSLISPQHF.

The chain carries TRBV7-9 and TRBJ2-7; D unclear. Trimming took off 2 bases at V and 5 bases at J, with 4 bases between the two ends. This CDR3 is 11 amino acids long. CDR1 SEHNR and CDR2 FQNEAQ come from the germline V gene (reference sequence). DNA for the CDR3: TGTGCCAGCAGCTTAAGTAACGAGCAGTACTTC. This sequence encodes CASSLSNEQYF. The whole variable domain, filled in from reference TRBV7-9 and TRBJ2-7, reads DTGVSQNPRHKITKRGQNVTFRCDPISEHNRLYWYRQTLGQGPEFLTYFQNEAQLEKSRLLSDRFSAERPKGSFSTLEIQRTEQGDSAMYLCASSLSNEQYFGPGTRLTVT.

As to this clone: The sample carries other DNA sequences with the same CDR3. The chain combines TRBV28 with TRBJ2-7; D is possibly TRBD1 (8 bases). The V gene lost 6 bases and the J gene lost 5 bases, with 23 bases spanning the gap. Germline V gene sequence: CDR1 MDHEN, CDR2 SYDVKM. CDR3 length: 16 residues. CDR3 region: CASRYRDRGLKDEQYF. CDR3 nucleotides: TGTGCCAGCAGATACCGAGACAGGGGACTAAAGGACGAGCAGTACTTC.

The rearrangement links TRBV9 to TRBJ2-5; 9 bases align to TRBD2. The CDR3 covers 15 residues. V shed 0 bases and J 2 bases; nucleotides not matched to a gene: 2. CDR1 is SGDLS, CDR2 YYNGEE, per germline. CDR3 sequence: CASSVETSGQETQYF. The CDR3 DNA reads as TGTGCCAGCAGCGTAGAGACTAGCGGACAAGAGACCCAGTACTTC.

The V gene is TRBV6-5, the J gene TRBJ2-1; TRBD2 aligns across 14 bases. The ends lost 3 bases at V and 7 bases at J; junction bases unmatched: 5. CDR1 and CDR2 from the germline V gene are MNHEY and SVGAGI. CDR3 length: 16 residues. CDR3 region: CASSYFGTSGRNEQFF. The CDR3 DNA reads TGTGCCAGCAGTTATTTTGGGACTAGCGGGAGAAATGAGCAGTTCTTC.

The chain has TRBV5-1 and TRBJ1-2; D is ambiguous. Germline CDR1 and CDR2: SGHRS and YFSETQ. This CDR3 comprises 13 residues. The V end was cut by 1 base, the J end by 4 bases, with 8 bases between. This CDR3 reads CASSLSGFYGYTF. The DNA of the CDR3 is TGCGCCAGCAGCTTGTCCGGGTTCTATGGCTACACCTTC.

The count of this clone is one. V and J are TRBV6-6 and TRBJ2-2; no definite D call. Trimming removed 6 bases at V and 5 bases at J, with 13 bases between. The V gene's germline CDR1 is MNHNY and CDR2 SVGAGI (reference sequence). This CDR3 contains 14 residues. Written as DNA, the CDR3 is TGTGCCAGCAGCCTCCCGTACTCGACCGGGGAGCTGTTTTTT. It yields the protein CASSLPYSTGELFF.

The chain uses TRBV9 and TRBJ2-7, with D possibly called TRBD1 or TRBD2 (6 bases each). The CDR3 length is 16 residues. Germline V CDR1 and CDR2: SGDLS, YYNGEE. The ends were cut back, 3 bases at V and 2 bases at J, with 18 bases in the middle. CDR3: CASSGGAGRDTYEQYF. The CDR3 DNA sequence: TGTGCCAGCAGCGGGGGGGCAGGGCGCGACACCTACGAGCAGTACTTC.

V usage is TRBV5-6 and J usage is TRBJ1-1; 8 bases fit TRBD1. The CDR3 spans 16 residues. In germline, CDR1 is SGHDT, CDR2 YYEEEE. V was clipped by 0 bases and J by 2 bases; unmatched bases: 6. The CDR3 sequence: CASSLEGQAFNTEAFF. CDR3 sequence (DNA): TGTGCCAGCAGCTTGGAGGGACAGGCATTTAACACTGAAGCTTTCTTT.

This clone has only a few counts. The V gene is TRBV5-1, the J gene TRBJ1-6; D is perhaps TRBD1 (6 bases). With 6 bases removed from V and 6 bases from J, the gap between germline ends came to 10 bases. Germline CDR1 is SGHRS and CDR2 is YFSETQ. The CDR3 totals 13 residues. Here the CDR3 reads CASKGESNSPLHF. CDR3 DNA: TGCGCCAGCAAGGGGGAGAGTAATTCACCCCTCCACTTT.

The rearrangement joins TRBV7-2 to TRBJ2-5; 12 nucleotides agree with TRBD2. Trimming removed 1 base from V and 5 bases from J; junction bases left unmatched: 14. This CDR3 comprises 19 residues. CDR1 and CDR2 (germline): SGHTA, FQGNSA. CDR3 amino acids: CASSLEDGTSGPPGETQYF. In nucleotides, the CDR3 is TGTGCCAGCAGCTTAGAGGACGGGACTAGCGGGCCCCCGGGCGAGACCCAGTACTTC.

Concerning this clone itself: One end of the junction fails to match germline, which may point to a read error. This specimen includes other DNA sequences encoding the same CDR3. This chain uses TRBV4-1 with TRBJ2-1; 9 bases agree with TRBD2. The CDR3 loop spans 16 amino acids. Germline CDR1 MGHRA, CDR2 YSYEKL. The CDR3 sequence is CASSLAGWSSYNEQFF. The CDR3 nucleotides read TGTGCCAGCAGCCTAGCGGGATGGAGCTCCTACAATGAGCAGTTCTTC.

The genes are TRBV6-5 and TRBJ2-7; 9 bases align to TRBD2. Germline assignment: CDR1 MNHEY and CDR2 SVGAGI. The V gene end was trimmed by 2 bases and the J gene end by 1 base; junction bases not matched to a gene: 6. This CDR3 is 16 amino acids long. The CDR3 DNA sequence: TGTGCCAGCAGTTACGGTCTAGCGGGATCTTCCTACGAGCAGTACTTC. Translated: CASSYGLAGSSYEQYF.

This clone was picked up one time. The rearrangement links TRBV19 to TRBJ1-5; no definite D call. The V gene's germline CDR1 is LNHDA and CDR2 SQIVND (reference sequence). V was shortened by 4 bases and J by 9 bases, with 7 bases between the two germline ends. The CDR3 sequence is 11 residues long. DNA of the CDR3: TGTGCCAGTAGTAGAGCGGGGCCCCAGCATTTT. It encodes CASSRAGPQHF.

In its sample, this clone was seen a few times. This chain's CDR3 is CASSPHREGGTEAFF. In nucleotides, the CDR3 is TGTGCCAGCAGTCCCCACAGGGAGGGGGGCACTGAAGCTTTCTTT. This chain connects TRBV27 to TRBJ1-1; possible D gene TRBD1, 6 bases. The germline V gene has CDR1 MNHEY and CDR2 SMNVEV (reference sequence). CDR3 length equals 15 residues. V lost 5 bases to trimming and J lost 4 bases, with 17 bases between them.

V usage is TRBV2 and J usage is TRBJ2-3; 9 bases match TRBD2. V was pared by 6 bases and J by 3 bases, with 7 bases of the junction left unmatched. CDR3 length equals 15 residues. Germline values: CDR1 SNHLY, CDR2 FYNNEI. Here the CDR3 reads CASSDVAGVTDTQYF. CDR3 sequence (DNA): TGTGCCAGCAGCGACGTAGCGGGAGTAACAGATACGCAGTATTTT.

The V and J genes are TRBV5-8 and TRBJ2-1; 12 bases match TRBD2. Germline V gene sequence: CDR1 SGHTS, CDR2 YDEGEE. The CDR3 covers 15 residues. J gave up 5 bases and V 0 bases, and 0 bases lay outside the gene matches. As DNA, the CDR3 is TGTGCCAGCAGCTTGGGGACTAGCGGGGACAATGAGCAGTTCTTC. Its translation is CASSLGTSGDNEQFF.

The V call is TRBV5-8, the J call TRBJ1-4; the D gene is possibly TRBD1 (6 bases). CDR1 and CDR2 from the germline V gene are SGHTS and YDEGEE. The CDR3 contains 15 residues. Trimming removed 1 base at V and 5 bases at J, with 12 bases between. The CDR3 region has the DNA TGTGCCAGCAGCTTGCGGGGGGCGCCGAATGAAAAACTGTTTTTT. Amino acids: CASSLRGAPNEKLFF.

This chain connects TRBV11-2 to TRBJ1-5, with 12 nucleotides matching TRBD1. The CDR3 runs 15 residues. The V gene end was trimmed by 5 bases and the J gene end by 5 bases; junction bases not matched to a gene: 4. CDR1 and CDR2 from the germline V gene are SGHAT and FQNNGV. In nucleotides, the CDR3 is TGTGCCAGCAGCCCCGGGACAGGGGGCTATCAGCCCCAGCATTTT. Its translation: CASSPGTGGYQPQHF.

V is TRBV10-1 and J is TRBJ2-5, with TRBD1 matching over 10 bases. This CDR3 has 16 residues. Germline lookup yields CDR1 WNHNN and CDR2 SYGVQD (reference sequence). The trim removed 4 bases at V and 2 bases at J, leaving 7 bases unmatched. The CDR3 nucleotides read TGCGCCAGCAGTGGTTCAGGACAGGGGGTACAAGAGACCCAGTACTTC. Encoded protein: CASSGSGQGVQETQYF.

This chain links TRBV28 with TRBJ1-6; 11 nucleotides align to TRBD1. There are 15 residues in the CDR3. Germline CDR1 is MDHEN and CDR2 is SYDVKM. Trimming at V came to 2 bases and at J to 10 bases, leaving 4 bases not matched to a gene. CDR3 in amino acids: CASSLGTGGGSPLHF. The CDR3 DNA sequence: TGTGCCAGCAGTTTAGGGACAGGGGGTGGATCACCCCTCCACTTT. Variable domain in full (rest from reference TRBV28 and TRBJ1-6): DVKVTQSSRYLVKRTGEKVFLECVQDMDHENMFWYRQDPGLGLRLIYFSYDVKMKEKGDIPEGYSVSREKKERFSLILESASTNQTSMYLCASSLGTGGGSPLHFGNGTRLTVT.

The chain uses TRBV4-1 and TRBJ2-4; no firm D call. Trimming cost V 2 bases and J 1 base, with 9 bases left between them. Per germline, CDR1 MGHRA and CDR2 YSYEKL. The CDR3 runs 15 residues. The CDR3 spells CASSQLGMAKNIQYF. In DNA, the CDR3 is TGCGCCAGCAGCCAACTAGGTATGGCCAAAAACATTCAGTACTTC.

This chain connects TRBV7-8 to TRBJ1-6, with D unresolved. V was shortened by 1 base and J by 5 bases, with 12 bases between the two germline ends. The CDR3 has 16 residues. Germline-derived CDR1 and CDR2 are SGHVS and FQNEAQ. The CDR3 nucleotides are TGTGCCAGCAGCTTAGTTCTGGGGATGGATAATTCACCCCTCCACTTT. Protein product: CASSLVLGMDNSPLHF.

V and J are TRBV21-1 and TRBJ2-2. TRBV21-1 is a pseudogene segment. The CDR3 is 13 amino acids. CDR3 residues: CASSPLWAGELFF. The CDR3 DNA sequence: TGTGCCAGCAGCCCTTTGTGGGCCGGGGAGCTGTTTTTT.